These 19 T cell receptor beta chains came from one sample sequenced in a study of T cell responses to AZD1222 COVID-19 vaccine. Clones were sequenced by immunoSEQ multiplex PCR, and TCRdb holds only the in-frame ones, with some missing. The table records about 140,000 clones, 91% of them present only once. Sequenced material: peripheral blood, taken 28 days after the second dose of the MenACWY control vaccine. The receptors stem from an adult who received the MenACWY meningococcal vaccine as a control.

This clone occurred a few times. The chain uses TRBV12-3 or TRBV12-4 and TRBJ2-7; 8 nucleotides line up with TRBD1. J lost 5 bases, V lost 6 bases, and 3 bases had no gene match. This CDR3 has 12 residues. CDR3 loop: CASRLDRDEQYF. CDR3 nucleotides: TGTGCCAGCAGACTGGACAGGGACGAGCAGTACTTC.

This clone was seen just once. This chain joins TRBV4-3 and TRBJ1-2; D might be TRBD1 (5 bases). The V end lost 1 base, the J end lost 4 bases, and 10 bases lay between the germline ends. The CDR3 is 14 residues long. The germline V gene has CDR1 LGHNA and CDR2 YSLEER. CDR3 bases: TGCGCCAGCAGCCAAGGGGAAGGGGCCTATGGCTACACCTTC. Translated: CASSQGEGAYGYTF.

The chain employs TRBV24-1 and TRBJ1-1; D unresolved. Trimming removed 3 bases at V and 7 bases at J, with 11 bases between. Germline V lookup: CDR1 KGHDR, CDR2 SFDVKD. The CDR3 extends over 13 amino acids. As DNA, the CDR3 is TGTGCCACCAGTGATACAAACAGTTATGAAGCTTTCTTT. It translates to CATSDTNSYEAFF.

For the CDR3, the DNA is TGTGCCAGCAGTTTGTCAGGGTCCCACGAGCAGTACTTC. It specifies CASSLSGSHEQYF. The rearrangement uses TRBV12-3 or TRBV12-4 and TRBJ2-7; maybe TRBD1 (5 bases). V was cut by 3 bases and J by 5 bases, with 11 bases left in between. The CDR3 extends over 13 amino acids.

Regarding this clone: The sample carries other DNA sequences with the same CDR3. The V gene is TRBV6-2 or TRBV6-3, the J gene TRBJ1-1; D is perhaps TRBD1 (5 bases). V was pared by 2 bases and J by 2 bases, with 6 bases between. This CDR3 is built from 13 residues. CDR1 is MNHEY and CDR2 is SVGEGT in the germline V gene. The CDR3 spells CASSYRGNTEAFF. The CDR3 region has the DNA TGTGCCAGCAGTTACAGGGGAAACACTGAAGCTTTCTTT.

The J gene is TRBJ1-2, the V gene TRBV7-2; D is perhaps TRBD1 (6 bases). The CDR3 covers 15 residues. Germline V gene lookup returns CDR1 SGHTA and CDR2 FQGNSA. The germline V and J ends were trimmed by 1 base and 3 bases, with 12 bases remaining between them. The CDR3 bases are TGTGCCAGCAGCTTAGTAATACAGGGTGACTATGGCTACACCTTC. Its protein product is CASSLVIQGDYGYTF.

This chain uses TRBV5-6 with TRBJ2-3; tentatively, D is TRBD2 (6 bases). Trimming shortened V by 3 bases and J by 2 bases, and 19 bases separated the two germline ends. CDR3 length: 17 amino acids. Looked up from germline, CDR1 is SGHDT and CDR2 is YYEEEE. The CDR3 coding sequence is TGTGCCAGCAGCTCCTACGCCGGGAGAACCGACACAGATACGCAGTATTTT. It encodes CASSSYAGRTDTDTQYF.

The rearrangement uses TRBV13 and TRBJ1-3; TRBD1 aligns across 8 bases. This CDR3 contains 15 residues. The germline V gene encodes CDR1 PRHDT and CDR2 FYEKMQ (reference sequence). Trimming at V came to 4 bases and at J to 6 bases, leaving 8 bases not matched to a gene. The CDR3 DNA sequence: TGTGCCAGCAGCTCTGGCAGGGGGCTCTTAAACACCATATATTTT. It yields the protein CASSSGRGLLNTIYF.

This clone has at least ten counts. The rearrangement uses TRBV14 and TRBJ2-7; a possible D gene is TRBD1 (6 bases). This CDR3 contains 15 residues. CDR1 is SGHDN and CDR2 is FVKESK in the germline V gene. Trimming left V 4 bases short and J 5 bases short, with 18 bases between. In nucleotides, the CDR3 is TGTGCCAGCAGCCGCCTAACAGGGAACGCGGACGAGCAGTACTTC. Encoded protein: CASSRLTGNADEQYF.

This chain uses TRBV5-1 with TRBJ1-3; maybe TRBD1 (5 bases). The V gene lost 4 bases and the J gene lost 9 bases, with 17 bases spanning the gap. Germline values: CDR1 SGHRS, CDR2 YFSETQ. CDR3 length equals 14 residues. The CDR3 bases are TGCGCCAGCAGCGCGTCAGGTGAAGGGGCCACCATATATTTT. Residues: CASSASGEGATIYF.

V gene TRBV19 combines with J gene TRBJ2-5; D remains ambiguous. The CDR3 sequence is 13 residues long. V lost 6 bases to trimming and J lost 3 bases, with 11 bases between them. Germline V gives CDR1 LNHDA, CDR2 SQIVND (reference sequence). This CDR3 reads CASSPHQEETQYF. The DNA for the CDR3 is TGTGCCAGTAGCCCCCACCAGGAAGAGACCCAGTACTTC.

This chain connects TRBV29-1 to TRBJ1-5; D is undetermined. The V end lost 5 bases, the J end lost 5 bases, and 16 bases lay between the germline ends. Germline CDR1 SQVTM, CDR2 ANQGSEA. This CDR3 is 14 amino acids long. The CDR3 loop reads CSVSFAGGDQPQHF. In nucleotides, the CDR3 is TGCAGCGTTAGTTTTGCGGGAGGAGATCAGCCCCAGCATTTT.

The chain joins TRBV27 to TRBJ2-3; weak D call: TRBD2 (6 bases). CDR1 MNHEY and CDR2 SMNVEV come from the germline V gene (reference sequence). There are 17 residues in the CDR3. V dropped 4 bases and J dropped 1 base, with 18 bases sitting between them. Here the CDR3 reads CASSSTLVGGRTDTQYF. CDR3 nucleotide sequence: TGTGCCAGCAGTTCCACACTCGTCGGAGGGCGCACAGATACGCAGTATTTT.

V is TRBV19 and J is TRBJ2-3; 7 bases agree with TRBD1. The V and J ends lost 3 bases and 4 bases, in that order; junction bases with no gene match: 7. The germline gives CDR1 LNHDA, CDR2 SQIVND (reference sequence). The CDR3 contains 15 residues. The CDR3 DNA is TGTGCCAGTAGTATCTTTGGGCAGGGGGCAGATACGCAGTATTTT. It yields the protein CASSIFGQGADTQYF.

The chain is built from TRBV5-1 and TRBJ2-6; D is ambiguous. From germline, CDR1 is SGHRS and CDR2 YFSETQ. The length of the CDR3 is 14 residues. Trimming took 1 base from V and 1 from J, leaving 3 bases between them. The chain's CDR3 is CASSLLSGANVLTF. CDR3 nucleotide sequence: TGCGCCAGCAGCTTGTTGTCTGGGGCCAACGTCCTGACTTTC.

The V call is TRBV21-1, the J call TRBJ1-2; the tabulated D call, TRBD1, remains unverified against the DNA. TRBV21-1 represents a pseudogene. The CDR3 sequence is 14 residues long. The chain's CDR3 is CASEGGGGDYGYTF. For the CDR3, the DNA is TGTGCCAGCGAAGGCGGAGGGGGCGATTATGGCTACACCTTC.

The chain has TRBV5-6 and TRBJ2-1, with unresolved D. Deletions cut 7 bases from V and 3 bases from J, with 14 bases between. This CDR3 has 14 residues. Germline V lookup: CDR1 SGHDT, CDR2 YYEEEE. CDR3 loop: CASAEWNYYNEQFF. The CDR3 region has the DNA TGTGCCAGCGCCGAATGGAACTACTACAATGAGCAGTTCTTC.

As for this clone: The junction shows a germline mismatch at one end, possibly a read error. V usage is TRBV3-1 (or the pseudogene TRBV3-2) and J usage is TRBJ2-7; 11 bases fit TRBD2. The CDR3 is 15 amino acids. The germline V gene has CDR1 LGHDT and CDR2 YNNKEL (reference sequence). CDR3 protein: CASRQGLAGSYEQYF. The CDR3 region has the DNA TGTGCCAGCAGGCAAGGACTAGCGGGCTCCTACGAGCAGTACTTC.

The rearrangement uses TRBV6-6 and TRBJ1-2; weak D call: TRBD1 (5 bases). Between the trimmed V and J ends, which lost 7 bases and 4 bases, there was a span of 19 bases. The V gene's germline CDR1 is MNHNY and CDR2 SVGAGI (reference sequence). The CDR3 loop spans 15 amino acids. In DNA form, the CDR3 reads TGTGCCAGCACTCTGCGCACAGGAGAAGTCTATGGCTACACCTTC. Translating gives CASTLRTGEVYGYTF.